This T cell receptor (beta chain) emerged from a study of memory CD4+ T cells and cytomegalovirus serostatus (dated 2019 in TCRdb). Context from the whole study: A total of roughly 35 healthy Belgian adults, of whom 9 were CMV seropositive and some 25 were CMV seronegative, were included in the cohort. CD4+ memory TCRbeta repertoires of a Belgian cohort with known cytomegalovirus serostatus were sequenced in order to replicate a published TCR-based CMV serostatus classifier.

A FACSAria II was used to sort memory CD4+ T cells, defined as single viable CD3+CD4+CD8-CD45RO+ cells. CMV serostatus was determined using a Roche Elecsys assay that detects serum IgG against CMV pp150, pp28, p38 and p52. Following thawing, total CD4+ T cells were enriched through positive selection using CD4 magnetic microbeads. The samples came from a different study that was designed specifically to examine the CD4+ T cell memory repertoire. Peripheral blood mononuclear cells were isolated and cryopreserved following standard operating procedures; serum was stored at -80 °C. The staining relied on CD3-PerCP (BW264/56), CD4-APC (RPA-T4), CD45RO-PE (UCHT1) and CD8-Pacific Orange (3B5) antibodies, and Sytox blue was used to exclude non-viable cells. A word on this clone: Its cognate antigen has yet to be identified. No qualities accompany the bases; no much larger clone lies one base away.

Genomic DNA was extracted from sorted cells with the Quick-DNA Microprep Kit. Amplification of TCRbeta DNA was done with the immunoSEQ hsTCRbeta kit, following the protocol from the manufacturer. TCRbeta libraries were sequenced on an Illumina MiSeq instrument. The paper's processing steps were these. Following removal of out-of-frame sequences, around 2,300,000 distinct TCRbeta sequences were retained, with an average of roughly 70,000 per individual. Each individual was scored by the count of 150 to 200 previously reported CMV-associated TCRbeta sequences and the total productive distinct TCRbeta count. A beta-binomial model was reimplemented in Python, and random forests from scikit-learn, run with default parameters, were trained on data from the US cohort. Classifier performance on the Belgian cohort was reported as the median AUC with percentile confidence intervals calculated over 10,000 bootstrap iterations. TCRdb holds this immuneACCESS table with in-frame rearrangements only. Some clones are missing; in checked studies, unresolved V genes explain under half, and the rest has no known cause. V and J calls and clone size are copied from that table; D and trimming were computed from the DNA. This sample is represented by 30,000 to 50,000 clones; over 60% of them were singletons. Clones ranked in the top ten supply about 0.8% of the sample.

The full study reports these points: Unlike the original study, which covered naive and memory CD4+ and CD8+ populations, the Belgian study sequenced only CD4+CD45RO+ memory cells. Results were interpreted as suggesting that the CMV-associated TCR signature is largely present in the CD4+ memory repertoire. Among the roughly 160 previously reported CMV-associated TCRbeta sequences, approximately 67 showed up in the CD4+ memory repertoires, with each one found in between one and five individuals. For CMV serostatus prediction, a median bootstrapped AUC of about 0.94 was reached with the original framework, and a median bootstrapped AUC of approximately 0.9 was reached with a US-trained random forest. On the Belgian cohort, the classifier based on the original framework reached a median bootstrapped AUC of 0.95, with a 95% CI of 0.76-1.00.

Sample: memory CD4+ T cells from blood. The sequence was obtained from an adult in good health and CMV-seronegative.

The DNA sequence is given as TGTGCCAGCTCACCAGGCTACCGGAACTATGGCTACACCTTC. Translation gives CASSPGYRNYGYTF. The rearranged chain carries TRBV18 and TRBJ1-2; the D gene cannot be named for sure. The CDR3 goes from the cysteine to the phenylalanine over 14 residues. The kept DNA is CDR3 alone, 42 bases in frame from the first base. The germline V gene specifies KGHSH as CDR1 and LQKENI as CDR2. V loses 2 bases of germline sequence and J loses 2 bases, and the interval between the two ends is 9 bases. The full variable domain, completed from the reference TRBV18 and TRBJ1-2 proteins outside the CDR3, reads NAGVMQNPRHLVRRRGQEARLRCSPMKGHSHVYWYRQLPEEGLKFMVYLQKENIIDESGMPKERFSAEFPKEGPSILRIQQVVRGDSAAYFCASSPGYRNYGYTFGSGTRLTVV.